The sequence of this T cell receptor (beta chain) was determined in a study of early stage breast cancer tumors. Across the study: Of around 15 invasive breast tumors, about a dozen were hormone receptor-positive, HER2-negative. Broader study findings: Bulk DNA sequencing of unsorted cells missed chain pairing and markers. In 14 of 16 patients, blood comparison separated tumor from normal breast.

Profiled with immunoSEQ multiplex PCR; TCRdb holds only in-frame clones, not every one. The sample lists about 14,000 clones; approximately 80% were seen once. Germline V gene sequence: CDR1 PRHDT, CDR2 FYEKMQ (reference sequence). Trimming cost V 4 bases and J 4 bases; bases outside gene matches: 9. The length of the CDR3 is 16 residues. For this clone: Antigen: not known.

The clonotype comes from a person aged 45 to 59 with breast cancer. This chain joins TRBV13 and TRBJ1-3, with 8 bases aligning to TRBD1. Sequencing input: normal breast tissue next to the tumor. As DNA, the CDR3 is TGTGCCAGCAGCTCCCCAGACAGGGACAGGGGAAACACCATATATTTT. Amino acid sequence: CASSSPDRDRGNTIYF.